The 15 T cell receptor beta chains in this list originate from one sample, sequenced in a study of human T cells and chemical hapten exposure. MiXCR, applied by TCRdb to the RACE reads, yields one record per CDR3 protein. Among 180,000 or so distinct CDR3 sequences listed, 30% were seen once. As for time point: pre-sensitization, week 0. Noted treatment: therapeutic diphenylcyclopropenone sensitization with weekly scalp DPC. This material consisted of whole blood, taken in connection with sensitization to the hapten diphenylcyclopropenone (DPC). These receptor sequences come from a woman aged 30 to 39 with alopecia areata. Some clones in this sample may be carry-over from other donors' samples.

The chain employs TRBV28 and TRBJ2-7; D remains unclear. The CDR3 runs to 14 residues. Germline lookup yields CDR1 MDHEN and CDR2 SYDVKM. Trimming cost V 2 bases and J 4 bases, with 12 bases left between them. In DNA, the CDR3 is TGTGCCAGCAGTTTACCCCTAGACCGATACGAGCAGTACTTC. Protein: CASSLPLDRYEQYF.

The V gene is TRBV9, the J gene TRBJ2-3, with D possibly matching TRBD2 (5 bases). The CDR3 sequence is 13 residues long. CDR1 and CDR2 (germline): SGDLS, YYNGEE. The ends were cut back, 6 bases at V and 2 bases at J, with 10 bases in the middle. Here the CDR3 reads CASTRENTDTQYF. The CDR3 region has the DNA TGTGCCAGCACGAGGGAGAACACAGATACGCAGTATTTT. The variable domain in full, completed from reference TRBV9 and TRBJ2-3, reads DSGVTQTPKHLITATGQRVTLRCSPRSGDLSVYWYQQSLDQGLQFLIQYYNGEERAKGNILERFSAQQFPDLHSELNLSSLELGDSALYFCASTRENTDTQYFGPGTRLTVL.

The DNA for the CDR3 is TGTGCCAGCAGCTTAGCACATTACACTGAAGCTTTCTTT. Its translation: CASSLAHYTEAFF. J is TRBJ1-1 and V is TRBV11-2; D call uncertain. The CDR3 has 13 amino acids. Deletions cut 1 base from V and 3 bases from J, with 6 bases between. Germline-derived CDR1 and CDR2 are SGHAT and FQNNGV.

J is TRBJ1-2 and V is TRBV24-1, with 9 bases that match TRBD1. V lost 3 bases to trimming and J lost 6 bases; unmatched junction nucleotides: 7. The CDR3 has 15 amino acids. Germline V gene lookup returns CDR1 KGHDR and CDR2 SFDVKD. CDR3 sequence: CATSDQTGGEDGYTF. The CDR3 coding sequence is TGTGCCACCAGTGATCAAACAGGGGGCGAGGATGGCTACACCTTC.

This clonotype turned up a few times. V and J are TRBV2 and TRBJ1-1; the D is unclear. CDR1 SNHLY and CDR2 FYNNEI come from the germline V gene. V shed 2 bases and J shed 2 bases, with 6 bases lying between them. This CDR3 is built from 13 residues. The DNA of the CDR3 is TGTGCCAGCAGTGAACACAGCAACACTGAAGCTTTCTTT. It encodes CASSEHSNTEAFF.

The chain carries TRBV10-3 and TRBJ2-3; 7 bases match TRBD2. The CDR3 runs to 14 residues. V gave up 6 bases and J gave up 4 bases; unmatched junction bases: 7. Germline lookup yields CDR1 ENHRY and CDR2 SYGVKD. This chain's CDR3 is CAIRRAGPADTQYF. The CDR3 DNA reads TGTGCCATCAGAAGAGCGGGGCCCGCAGATACGCAGTATTTT.

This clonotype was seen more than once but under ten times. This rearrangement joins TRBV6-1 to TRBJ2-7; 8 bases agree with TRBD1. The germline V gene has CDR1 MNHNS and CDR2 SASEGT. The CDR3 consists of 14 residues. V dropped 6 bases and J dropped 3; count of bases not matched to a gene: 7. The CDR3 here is CASSSGQAVYEQYF. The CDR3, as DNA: TGTGCCAGCAGCTCGGGACAGGCCGTCTACGAGCAGTACTTC.

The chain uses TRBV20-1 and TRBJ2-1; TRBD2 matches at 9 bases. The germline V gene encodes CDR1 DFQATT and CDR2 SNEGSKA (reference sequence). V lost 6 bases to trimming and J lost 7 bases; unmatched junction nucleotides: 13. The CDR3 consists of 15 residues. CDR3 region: CSAARTGTSWNEQFF. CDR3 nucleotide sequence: TGCAGTGCCGCCCGCACCGGGACTAGCTGGAATGAGCAGTTCTTC.

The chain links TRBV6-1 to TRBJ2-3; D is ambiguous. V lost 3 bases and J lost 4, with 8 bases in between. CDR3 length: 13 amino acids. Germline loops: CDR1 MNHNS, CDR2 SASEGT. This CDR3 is CASSDVFSDTQYF. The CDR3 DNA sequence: TGTGCCAGCAGTGATGTGTTTTCAGATACGCAGTATTTT.

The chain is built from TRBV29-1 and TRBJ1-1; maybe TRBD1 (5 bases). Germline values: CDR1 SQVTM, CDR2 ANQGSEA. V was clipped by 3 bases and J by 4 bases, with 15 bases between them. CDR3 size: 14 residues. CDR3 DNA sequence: TGCAGCGTTGACTTGTCGGGGACGGGCACTGAAGCTTTCTTT. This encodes CSVDLSGTGTEAFF.

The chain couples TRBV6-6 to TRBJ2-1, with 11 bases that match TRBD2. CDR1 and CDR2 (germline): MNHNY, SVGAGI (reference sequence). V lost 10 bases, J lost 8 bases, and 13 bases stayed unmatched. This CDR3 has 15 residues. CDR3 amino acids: CATRTGSGGAYEQFF. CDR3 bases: TGTGCCACCCGTACAGGTAGCGGGGGGGCCTATGAGCAGTTCTTC.

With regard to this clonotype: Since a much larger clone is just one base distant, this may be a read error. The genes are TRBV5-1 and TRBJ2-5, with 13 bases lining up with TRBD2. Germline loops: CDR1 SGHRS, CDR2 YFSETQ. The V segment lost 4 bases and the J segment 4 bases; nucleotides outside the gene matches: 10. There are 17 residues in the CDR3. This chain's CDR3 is CASSDGLAGVNAETQYF. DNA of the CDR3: TGCGCCAGCAGCGACGGACTAGCGGGAGTGAATGCAGAGACCCAGTACTTC. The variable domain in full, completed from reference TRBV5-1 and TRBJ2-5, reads KAGVTQTPRYLIKTRGQQVTLSCSPISGHRSVSWYQQTPGQGLQFLFEYFSETQRNKGNFPGRFSGRQFSNSRSEMNVSTLELGDSALYLCASSDGLAGVNAETQYFGPGTRLLVL.

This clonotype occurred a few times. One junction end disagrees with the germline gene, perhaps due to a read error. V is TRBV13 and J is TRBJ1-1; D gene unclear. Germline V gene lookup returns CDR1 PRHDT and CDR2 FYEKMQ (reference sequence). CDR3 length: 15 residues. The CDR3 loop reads CASSSKTKDQRPASF. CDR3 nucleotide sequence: TGTGCCAGCAGCTCCAAGACCAAAGATCAGCGCCCGGCATCATTT.

As DNA, the CDR3 is TGCAGTGCTAGAGTCCCATCTTGGACTAGCTCGTCCCAAGTTCTAGGAGGTGAGCAGTTCTTC. Its translation is CSARVPSWTSSSQVLGGEQFF. This rearrangement joins TRBV20-1 to TRBJ2-1; 8 bases are shared with TRBD2. The germline gives CDR1 DFQATT, CDR2 SNEGSKA (reference sequence). V was clipped by 1 base and J by 9 bases; unmatched bases: 29. CDR3 length: 21 residues.

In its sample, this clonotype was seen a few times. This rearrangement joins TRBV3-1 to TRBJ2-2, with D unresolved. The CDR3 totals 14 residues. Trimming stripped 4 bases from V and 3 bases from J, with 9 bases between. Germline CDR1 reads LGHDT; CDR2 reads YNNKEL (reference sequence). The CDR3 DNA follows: TGTGCCAGCAGCCGATACACCTACACCGGGGAGCTGTTTTTT. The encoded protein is CASSRYTYTGELFF.